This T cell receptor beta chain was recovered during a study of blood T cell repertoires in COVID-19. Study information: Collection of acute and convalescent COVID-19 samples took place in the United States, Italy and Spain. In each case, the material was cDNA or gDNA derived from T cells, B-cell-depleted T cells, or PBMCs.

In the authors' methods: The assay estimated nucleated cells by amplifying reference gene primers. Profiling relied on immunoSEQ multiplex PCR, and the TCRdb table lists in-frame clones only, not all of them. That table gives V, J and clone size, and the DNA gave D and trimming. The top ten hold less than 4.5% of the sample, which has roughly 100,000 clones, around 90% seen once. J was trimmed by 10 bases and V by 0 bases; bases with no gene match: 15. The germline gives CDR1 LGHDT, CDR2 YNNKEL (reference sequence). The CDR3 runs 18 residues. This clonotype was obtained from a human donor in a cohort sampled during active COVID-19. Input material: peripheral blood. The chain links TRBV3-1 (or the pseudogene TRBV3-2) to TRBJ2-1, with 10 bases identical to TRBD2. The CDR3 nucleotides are TGTGCCAGCAGCCAAGAAAAAGTAGCGGGAGGCTTGGGCGGAGAGCAGTTCTTC. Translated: CASSQEKVAGGLGGEQFF.